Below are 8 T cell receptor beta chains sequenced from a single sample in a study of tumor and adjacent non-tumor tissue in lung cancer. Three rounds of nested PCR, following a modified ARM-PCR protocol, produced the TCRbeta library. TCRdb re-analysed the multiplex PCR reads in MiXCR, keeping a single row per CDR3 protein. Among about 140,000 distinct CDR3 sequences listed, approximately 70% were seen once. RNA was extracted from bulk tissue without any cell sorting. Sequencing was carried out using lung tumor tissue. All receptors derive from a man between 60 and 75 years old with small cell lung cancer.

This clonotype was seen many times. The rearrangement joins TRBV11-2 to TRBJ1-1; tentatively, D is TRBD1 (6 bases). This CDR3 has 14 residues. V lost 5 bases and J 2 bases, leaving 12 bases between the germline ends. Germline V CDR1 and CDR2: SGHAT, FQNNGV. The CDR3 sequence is CASSALQGNTEAFF. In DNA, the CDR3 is TGTGCCAGCAGCGCACTACAGGGAAACACTGAAGCTTTCTTT.

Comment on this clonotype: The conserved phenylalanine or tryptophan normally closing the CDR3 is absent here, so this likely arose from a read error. The CDR3 is CASASRTGVTYGYTI. The CDR3, as DNA: TGTGCCAGCGCCTCACGGACAGGGGTAACCTATGGCTACACCATC. The rearrangement links TRBV12-3 or TRBV12-4 to TRBJ1-2; 9 positions agree with TRBD1. V was clipped by 8 bases and J by 4 bases; unmatched bases: 11. There are 15 residues in the CDR3.

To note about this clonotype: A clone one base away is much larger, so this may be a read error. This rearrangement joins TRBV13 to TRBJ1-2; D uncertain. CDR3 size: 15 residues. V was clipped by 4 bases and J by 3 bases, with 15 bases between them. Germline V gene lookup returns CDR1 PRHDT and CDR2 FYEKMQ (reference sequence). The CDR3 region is CASSSTPTGYYGYTF. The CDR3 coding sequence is TGTGCCAGCAGCTCTACACCAACTGGGTACTATGGCTACACCTTC.

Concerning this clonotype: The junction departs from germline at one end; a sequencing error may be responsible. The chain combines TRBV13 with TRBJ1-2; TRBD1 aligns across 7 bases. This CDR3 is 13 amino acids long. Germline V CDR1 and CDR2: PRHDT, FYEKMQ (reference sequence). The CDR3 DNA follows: TGTGCCAGCAGCTTCGGAGGGGGCGGTGGCTGCACCTTC. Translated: CASSFGGGGGCTF.

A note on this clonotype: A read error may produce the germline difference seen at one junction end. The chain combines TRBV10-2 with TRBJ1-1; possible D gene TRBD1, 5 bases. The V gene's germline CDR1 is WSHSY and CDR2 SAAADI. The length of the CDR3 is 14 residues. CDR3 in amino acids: CAISEWGENTEAIF. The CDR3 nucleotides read TGCGCCATCAGTGAGTGGGGGGAGAACACTGAAGCTATCTTT.

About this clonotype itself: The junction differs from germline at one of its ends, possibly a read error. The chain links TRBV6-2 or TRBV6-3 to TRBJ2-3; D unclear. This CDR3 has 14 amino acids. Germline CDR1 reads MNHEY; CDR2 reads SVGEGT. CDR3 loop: CATTLNTVGDTQYF. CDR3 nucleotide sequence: TGTGCCACCACTTTGAACACTGTCGGTGATACACAGTATTTT.

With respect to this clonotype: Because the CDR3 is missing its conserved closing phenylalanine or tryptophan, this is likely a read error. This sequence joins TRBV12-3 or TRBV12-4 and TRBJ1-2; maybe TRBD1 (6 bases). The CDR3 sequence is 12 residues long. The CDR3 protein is CACSGTFHGYTS. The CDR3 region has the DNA TGTGCCTGCAGTGGGACATTCCATGGCTACACCTCC.

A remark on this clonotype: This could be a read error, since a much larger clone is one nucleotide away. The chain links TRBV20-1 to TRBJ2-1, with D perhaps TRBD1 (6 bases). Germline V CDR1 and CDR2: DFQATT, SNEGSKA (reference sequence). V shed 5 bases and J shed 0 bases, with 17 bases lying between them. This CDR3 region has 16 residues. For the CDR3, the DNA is TGCAGTGCTGAGGAAGTGGGGGCAATCTCCTACAATGAGCAGTTCTTC. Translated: CSAEEVGAISYNEQFF.